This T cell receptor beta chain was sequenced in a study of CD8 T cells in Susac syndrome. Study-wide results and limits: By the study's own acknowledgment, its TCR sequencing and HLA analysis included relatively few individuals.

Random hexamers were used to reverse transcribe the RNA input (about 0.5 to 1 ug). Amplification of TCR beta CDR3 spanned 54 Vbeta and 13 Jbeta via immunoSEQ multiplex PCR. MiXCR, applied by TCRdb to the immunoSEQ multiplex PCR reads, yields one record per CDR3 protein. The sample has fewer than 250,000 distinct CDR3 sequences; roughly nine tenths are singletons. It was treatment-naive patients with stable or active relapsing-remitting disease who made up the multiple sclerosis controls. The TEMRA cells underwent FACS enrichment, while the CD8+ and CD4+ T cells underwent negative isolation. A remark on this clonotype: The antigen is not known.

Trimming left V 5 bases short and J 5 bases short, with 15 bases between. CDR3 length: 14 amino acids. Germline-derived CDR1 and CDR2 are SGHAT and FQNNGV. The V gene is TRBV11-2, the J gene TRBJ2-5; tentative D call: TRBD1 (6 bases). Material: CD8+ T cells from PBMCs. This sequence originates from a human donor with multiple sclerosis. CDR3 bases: TGTGCCAGCAGCCCCGGGACAATGAGTGAGACCCAGTACTTC. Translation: CASSPGTMSETQYF.